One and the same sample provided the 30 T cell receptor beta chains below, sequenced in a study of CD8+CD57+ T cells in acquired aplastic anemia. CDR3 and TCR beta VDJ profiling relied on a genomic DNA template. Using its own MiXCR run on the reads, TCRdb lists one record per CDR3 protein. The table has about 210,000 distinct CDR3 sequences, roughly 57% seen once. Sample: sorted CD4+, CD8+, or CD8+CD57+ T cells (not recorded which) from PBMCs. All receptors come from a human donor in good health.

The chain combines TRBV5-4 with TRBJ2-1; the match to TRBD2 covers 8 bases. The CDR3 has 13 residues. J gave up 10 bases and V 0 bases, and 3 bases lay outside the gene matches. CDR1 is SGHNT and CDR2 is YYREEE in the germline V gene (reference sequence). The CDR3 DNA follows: TGTGCCAGCAGCTTGGTCGCGGGAGGCGAGCAGTTCTTC. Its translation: CASSLVAGGEQFF.

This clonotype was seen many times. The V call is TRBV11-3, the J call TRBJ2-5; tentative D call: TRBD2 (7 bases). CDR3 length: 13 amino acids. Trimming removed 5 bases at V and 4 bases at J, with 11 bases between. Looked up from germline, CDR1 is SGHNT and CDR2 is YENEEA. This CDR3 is CASSPRGGETQYF. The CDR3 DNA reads TGTGCCAGCAGCCCTAGGGGGGGAGAGACCCAGTACTTC.

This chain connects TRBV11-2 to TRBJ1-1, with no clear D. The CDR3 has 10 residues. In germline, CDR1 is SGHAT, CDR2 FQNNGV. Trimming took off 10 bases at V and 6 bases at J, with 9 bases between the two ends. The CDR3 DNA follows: TGTGCCACCCGCGGCTCTGAAGCTTTCTTT. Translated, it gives CATRGSEAFF.

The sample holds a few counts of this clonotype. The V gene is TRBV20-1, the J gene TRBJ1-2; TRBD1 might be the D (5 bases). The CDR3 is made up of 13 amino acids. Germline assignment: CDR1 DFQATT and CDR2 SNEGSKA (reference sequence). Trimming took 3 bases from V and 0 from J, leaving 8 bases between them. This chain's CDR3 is CSASQGSNYGYTF. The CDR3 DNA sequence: TGCAGTGCTAGTCAGGGTTCTAACTATGGCTACACCTTC.

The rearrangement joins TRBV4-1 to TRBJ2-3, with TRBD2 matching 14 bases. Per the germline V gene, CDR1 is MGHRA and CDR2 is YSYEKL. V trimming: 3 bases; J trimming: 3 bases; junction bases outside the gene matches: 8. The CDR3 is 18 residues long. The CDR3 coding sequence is TGCGCCAGCAGCCACCTGACTAGCGGGGGGGCCTCGACAGATACGCAGTATTTT. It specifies CASSHLTSGGASTDTQYF.

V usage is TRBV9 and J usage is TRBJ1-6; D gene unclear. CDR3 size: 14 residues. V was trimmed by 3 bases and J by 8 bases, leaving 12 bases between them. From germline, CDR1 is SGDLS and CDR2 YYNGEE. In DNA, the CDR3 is TGTGCCAGCAGCGCGCCCTATGGGGATTCACCCCTCCACTTT. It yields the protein CASSAPYGDSPLHF.

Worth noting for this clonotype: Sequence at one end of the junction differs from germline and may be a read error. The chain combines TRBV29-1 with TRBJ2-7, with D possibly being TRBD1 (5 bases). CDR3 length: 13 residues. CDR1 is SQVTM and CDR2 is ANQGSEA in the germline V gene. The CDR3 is CSVENRKGYEQHF. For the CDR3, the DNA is TGCAGCGTTGAGAACAGGAAAGGGTACGAGCAGCACTTC.

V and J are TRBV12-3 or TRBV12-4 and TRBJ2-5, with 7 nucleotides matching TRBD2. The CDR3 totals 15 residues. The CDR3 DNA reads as TGTGCTAGTGGTTGGGCCCCCCAGCGGGGAGAGACCCAGTACTTC. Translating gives CASGWAPQRGETQYF.

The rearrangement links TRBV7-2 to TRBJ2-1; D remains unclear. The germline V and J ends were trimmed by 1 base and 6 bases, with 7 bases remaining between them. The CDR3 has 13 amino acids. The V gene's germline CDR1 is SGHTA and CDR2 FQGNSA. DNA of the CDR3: TGTGCCAGCAGCTTAGGACACCGCAATGAGCAGTTCTTC. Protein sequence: CASSLGHRNEQFF.

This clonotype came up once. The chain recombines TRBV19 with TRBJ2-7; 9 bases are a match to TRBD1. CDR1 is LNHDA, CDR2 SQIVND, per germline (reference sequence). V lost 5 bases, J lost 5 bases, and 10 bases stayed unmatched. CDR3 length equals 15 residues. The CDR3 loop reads CASSSPGTGRDEQYF. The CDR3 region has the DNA TGTGCCAGTAGTTCCCCCGGGACAGGGAGGGACGAGCAGTACTTC.

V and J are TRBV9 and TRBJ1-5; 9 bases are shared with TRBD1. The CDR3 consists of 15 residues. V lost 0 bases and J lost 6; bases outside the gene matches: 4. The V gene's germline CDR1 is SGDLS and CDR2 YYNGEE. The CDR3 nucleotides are TGTGCCAGCAGCGTAGCGGGGACAGGGCTTCAGCCCCAGCATTTT. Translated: CASSVAGTGLQPQHF. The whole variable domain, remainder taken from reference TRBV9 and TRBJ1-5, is DSGVTQTPKHLITATGQRVTLRCSPRSGDLSVYWYQQSLDQGLQFLIQYYNGEERAKGNILERFSAQQFPDLHSELNLSSLELGDSALYFCASSVAGTGLQPQHFGDGTRLSIL.

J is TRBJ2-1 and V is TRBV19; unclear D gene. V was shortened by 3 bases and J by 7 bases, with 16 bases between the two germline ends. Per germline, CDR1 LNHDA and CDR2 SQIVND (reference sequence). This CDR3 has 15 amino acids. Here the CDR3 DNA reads TGTGCCAGTAGTATTATGGGTCTGGTGGGTAATGAGCAGTTCTTC. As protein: CASSIMGLVGNEQFF.

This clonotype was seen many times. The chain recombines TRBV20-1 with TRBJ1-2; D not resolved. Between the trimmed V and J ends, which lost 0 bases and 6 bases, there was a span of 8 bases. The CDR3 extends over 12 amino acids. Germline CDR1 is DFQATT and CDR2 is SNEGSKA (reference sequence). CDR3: CSARDSGNGYTF. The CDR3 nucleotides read TGCAGTGCTAGAGATTCGGGGAATGGCTACACCTTC.

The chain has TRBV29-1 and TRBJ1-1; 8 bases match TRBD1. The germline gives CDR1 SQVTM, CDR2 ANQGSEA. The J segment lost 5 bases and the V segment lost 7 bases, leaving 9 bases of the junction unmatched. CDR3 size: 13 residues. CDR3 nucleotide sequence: TGCAGCGCCCGATTGACAGGGGATACTGAAGCTTTCTTT. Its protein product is CSARLTGDTEAFF. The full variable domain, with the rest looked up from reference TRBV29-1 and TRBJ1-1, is SAVISQKPSRDICQRGTSLTIQCQVDSQVTMMFWYRQQPGQSLTLIATANQGSEATYESGFVIDKFPISRPNLTFSTLTVSNMSPEDSSIYLCSARLTGDTEAFFGQGTRLTVV.

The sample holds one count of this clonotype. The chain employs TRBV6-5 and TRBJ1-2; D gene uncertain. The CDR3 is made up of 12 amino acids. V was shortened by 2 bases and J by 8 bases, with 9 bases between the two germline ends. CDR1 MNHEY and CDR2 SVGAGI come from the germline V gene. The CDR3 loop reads CASSYTTGGYTF. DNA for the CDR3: TGTGCCAGCAGTTACACCACTGGAGGCTACACCTTC.

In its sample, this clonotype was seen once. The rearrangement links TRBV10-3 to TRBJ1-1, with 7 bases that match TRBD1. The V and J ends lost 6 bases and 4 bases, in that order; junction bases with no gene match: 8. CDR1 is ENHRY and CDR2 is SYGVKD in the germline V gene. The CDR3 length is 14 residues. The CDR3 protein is CAIRTRQGGTEAFF. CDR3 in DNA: TGTGCCATCAGGACTCGACAGGGAGGCACTGAAGCTTTCTTT.

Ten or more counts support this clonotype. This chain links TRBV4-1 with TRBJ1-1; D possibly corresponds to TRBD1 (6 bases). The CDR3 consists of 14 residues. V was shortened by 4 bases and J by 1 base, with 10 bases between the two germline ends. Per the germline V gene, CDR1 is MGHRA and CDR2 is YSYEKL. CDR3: CASSLEGGNTEAFF. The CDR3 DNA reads TGCGCCAGCAGCCTCGAGGGGGGGAACACTGAAGCTTTCTTT.

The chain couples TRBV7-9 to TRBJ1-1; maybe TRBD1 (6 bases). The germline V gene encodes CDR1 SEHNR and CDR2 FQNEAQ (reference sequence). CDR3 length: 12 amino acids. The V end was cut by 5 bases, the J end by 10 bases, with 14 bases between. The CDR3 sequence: CASSANRVGAFF. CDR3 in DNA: TGTGCCAGCAGCGCTAACAGGGTCGGAGCTTTCTTT.

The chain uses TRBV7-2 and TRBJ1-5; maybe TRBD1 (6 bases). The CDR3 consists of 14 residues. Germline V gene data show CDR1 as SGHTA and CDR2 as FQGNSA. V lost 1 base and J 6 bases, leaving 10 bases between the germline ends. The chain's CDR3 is CASSLVGGGQPQHF. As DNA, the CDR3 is TGTGCCAGCAGCTTAGTGGGGGGCGGTCAGCCCCAGCATTTT. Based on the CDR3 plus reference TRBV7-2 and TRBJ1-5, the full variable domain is GAGVSQSPSNKVTEKGKDVELRCDPISGHTALYWYRQSLGQGLEFLIYFQGNSAPDKSGLPSDRFSAERTGGSVSTLTIQRTQQEDSAVYLCASSLVGGGQPQHFGDGTRLSIL.

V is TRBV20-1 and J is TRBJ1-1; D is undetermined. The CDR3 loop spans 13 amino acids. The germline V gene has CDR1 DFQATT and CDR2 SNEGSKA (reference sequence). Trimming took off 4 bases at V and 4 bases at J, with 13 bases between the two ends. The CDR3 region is CSATNLGSTEAFF. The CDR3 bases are TGCAGTGCTACCAACTTGGGGAGCACTGAAGCTTTCTTT.

The CDR3 here is CASSLDEGTDTQYF. In nucleotides, the CDR3 is TGCGCCAGCAGCTTGGATGAGGGCACAGATACGCAGTATTTT. The chain joins TRBV5-1 to TRBJ2-3; D is unclear. The V end lost 0 bases, the J end lost 1 base, and 6 bases lay between the germline ends. Looked up from germline, CDR1 is SGHRS and CDR2 is YFSETQ. The CDR3 totals 14 residues.

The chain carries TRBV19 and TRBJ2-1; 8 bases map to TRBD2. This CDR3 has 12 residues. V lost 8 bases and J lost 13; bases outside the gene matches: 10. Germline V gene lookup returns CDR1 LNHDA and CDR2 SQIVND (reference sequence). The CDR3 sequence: CASQFGGGKQFF. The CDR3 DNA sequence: TGTGCCAGTCAATTCGGGGGGGGCAAACAGTTCTTC.

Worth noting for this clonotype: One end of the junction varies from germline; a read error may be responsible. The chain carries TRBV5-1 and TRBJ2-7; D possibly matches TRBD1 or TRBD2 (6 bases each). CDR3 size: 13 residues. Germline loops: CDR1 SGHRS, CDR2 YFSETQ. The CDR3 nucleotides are TGTGCCAGCAGCTTCTCGAGGGGGGCCGAGCAGTACTTC. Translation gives CASSFSRGAEQYF.

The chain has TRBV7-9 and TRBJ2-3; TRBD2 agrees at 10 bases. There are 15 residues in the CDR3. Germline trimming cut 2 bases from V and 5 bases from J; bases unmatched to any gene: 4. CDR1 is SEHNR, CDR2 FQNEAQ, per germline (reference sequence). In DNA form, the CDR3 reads TGTGCCAGCAGCTTAAGCGGGGGGGCGGTAGATACGCAGTATTTT. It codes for CASSLSGGAVDTQYF.

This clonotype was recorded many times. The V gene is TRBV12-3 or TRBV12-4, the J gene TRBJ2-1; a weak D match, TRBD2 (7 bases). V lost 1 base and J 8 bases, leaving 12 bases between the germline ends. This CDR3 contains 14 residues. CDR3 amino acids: CASSLVAGADEQFF. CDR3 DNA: TGTGCCAGCAGTTTAGTCGCGGGGGCGGATGAGCAGTTCTTC.

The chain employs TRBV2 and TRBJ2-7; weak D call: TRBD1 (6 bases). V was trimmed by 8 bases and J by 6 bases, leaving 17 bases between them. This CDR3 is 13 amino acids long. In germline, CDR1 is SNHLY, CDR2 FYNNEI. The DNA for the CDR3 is TGTGCCAGCGGGAACCCAGGGGTTCCCGAGCAGTACTTC. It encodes CASGNPGVPEQYF.

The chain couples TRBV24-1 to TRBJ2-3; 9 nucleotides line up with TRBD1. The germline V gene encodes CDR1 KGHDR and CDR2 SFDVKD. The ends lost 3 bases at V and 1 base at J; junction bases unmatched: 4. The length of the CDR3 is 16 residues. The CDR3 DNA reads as TGTGCCACCAGTGATGAGGGACAGGGAGGCACAGATACGCAGTATTTT. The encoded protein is CATSDEGQGGTDTQYF.

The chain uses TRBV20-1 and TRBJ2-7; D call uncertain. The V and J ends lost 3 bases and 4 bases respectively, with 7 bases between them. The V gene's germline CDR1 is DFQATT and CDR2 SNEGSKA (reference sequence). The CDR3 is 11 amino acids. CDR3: CSASPEYEQYF. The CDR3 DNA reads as TGCAGTGCTAGCCCGGAGTACGAGCAGTACTTC.

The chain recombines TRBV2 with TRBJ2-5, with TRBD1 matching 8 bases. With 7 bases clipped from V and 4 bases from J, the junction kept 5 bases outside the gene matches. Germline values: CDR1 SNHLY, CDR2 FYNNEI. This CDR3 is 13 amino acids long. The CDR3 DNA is TGTGCCAGCATTTGGCAGGGGGCAGAGACCCAGTACTTC. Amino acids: CASIWQGAETQYF.

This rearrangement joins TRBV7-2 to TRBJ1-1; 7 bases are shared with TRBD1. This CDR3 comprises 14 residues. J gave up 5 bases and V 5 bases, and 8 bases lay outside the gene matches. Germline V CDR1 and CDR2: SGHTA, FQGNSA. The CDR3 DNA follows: TGTGCCAGCAGCCCAAGAGGACAGGTAACTGAAGCTTTCTTT. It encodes CASSPRGQVTEAFF.